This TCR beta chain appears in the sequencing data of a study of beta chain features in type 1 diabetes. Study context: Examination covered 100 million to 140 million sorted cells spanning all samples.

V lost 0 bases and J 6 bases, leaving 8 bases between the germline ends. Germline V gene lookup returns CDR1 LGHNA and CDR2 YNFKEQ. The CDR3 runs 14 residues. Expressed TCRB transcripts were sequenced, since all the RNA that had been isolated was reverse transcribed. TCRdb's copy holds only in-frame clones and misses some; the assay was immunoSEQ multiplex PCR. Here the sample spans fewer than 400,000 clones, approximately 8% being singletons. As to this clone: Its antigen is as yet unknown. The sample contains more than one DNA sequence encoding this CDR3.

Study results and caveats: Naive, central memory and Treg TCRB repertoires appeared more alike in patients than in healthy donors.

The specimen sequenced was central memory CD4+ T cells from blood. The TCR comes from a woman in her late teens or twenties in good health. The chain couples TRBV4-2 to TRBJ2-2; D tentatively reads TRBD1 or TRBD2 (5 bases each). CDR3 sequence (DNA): TGTGCCAGCAGCCAAGATGTGGGGGCCGGGGAGCTGTTTTTT. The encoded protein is CASSQDVGAGELFF.